The clone carrying this T cell receptor beta chain was observed a handful of times. Its antigen is still unknown. This entry belongs to a study of long-term antiretroviral therapy in people with HIV. As for the study in general: Samples from the earliest time points predate the 2015 immediate-ART recommendation by about a decade.

Regarding the study as a whole: CDR3 lengths in HIV samples spanned a narrower range than controls. Clonotypes expanded prior to ART showed repertoire dominance at all sampled time points.

At the survey level, the v3.0 immunoSEQ assay was run. Sequencing used immunoSEQ multiplex PCR; TCRdb keeps in-frame clones, though not all of them. The sample contains around 34,000 clones, approximately 72% of which appear only once. The clonotype originates from a man aged 50-59 years with HIV. The sequenced sample was unsorted PBMCs, obtained 3 years after starting antiretroviral therapy.

This CDR3 reads CASHVDRGRGGYTF. CDR3 DNA sequence: TGCGCCAGCCATGTTGACAGGGGGCGTGGGGGCTACACCTTC. The chain links TRBV10-1 to TRBJ1-2; 10 bases map to TRBD1. Losses at the gene ends were 8 bases for V and 8 bases for J; bases not matched to a gene: 11. CDR1 is WNHNN and CDR2 is SYGVQD in the germline V gene (reference sequence). The CDR3 spans 14 residues.